This T cell receptor (beta chain) was recovered during a study of cytomegalovirus exposure and HLA in healthy donors. This clone has just a few counts. Its antigen remains unknown. The PCR had 60 Vbeta and 13 Jbeta primers. Generated by immunoSEQ multiplex PCR, the TCRdb table keeps only in-frame clones and is missing some. This sample carries 110,000 or so clones, 10% to 15% of them seen once, and the ten largest clones take roughly a sixth. The V and J ends lost 6 bases and 4 bases, in that order; junction bases with no gene match: 4. Germline CDR1 MNHNS, CDR2 SASEGT. CDR3 length: 14 residues. The study's findings and limits: An assumption of roughly uniform sequencing depth across donors underlay the presence/absence analyses. Productive status was seen about 90% or about 30% of the time for most TCR beta V segments in an earlier analysis.

Nominally healthy donors were sampled, though unrecorded immune exposures were likely. The clonotype was recovered from a middle-aged man in good health and CMV-seropositive. The chain combines TRBV6-1 with TRBJ1-3; 9 positions match TRBD1. Sequencing was performed on PBMCs. The CDR3 DNA reads TGTGCCAGCAGAGGTGGGACAGGGGGAAACACCATATATTTT. Its protein is CASRGGTGGNTIYF.